This TCR beta chain was identified in a study of T-cell reconstitution after alpha-beta-depleted transplantation in children. Worth noting for this clonotype: Its cognate antigen is unknown.

Unique molecular identifiers were incorporated into the prepared TCRbeta library. TCRdb fed the PCR reads into MiXCR, producing one record per CDR3 protein. The table includes some 600,000 distinct CDR3 sequences, about an eighth detected once. General study results and limits: The origin of alpha-beta T cells about two months after transplant was reportedly several hundred expanded graft clones. TCRbeta diversity was high at day 60 in some patients (a result of surviving recipient T cells and thymic progenitors). T-cell numbers and diversity, one year after transplant, stemmed largely from T cells that were newly produced.

This CDR3 spans 14 amino acids. V lost 5 bases, J lost 4 bases, and 8 bases stayed unmatched. Germline V gene sequence: CDR1 DFQATT, CDR2 SNEGSKA (reference sequence). The V and J genes are TRBV20-1 and TRBJ2-3, with 8 bases that match TRBD2. The receptor was derived from a male patient between 10 and 17 years old who had a stem cell transplant for acute myeloid leukemia, so the T cells may come from the graft donor. This specimen consisted of PBMCs, mostly from graft donor cells, obtained 360 days after TCRalphabeta/CD19-depleted stem cell transplant. CDR3 nucleotide sequence: TGCAGTGCTTCCAATGAGCGGGAGTCAGATACGCAGTATTTT. Residues: CSASNERESDTQYF.